This section outlines one T cell receptor (beta chain) sequence together with its context. This may come from a read error, since a much larger clone is one base off. This sample stems from a study of blood T cells in healthy people across ages. Using a J-beta primer mix together with a sample-barcoded 5' primer, a second PCR was run for roughly 6 to 12 cycles. One entry per CDR3 protein results from TCRdb running MiXCR on the 5' RACE reads. The data contain over 950,000 distinct CDR3 sequences, roughly 47% of them singletons. Germline-derived CDR1 and CDR2 are SGHRS and YFSETQ. Trimming pared 2 bases from V and 4 bases from J, leaving 15 bases between. The CDR3 extends over 15 amino acids.

The chain uses TRBV5-1 and TRBJ2-5, with D hard to call. Sequenced sample: blood. This receptor was obtained from a woman in her sixties or seventies in good health. The DNA for the CDR3 is TGCGCCAGCAGCTTCGAGTCTGGCCGGCGAGAGACCCAGTACTTC. Its protein is CASSFESGRRETQYF.